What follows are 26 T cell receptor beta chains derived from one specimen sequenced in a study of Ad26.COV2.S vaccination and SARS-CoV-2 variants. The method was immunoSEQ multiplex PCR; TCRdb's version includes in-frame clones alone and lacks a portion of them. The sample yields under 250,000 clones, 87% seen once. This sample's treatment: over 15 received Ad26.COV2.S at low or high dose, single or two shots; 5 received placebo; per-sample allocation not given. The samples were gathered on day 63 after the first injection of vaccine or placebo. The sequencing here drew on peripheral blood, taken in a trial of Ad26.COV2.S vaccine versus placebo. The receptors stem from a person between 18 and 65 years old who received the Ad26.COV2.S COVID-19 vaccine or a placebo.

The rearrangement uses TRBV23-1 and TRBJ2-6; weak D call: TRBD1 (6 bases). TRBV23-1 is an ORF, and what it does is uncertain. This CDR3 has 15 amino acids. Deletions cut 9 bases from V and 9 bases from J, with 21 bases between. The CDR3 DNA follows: TGCGCCAGTCGCCTCAAAGGACAGAGATACAACGTCCTGACTTTC. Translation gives CASRLKGQRYNVLTF.

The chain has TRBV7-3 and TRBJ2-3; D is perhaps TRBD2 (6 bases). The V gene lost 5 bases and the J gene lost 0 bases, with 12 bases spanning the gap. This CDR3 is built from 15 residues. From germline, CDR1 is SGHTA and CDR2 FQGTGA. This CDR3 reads CASSLTGTSTDTQYF. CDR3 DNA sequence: TGTGCCAGCAGCCTCACCGGGACTAGCACAGATACGCAGTATTTT.

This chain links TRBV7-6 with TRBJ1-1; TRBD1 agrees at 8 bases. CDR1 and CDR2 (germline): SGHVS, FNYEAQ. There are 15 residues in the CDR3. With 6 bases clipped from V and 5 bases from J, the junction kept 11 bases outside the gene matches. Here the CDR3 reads CASRAHLQGATEAFF. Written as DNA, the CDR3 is TGTGCCAGCAGGGCCCACCTTCAGGGGGCTACTGAAGCTTTCTTT.

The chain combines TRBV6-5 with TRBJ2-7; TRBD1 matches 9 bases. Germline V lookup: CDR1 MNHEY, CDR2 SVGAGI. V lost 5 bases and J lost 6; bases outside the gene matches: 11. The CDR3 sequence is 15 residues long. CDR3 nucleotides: TGTGCCAGCAGTCGTGTCGGGACAGGGAAGCCCGAGCAGTACTTC. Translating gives CASSRVGTGKPEQYF.

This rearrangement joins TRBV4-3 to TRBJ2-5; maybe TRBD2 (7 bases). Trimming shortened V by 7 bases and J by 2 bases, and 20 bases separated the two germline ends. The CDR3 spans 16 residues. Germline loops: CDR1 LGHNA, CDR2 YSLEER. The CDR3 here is CASTGGQGLWQETQYF. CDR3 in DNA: TGCGCCAGCACCGGGGGGCAGGGACTTTGGCAAGAGACCCAGTACTTC.

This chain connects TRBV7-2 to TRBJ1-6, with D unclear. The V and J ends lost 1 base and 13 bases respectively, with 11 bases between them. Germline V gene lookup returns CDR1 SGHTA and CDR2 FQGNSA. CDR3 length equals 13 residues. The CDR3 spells CASSLEETHPLHF. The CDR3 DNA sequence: TGTGCCAGCAGCTTAGAGGAGACTCACCCCCTCCACTTT.

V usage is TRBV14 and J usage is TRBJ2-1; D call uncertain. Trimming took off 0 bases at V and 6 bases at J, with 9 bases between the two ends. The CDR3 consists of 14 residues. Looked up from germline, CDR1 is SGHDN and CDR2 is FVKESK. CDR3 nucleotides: TGTGCCAGCAGCCAAGAGGCAAGGTCCAATGAGCAGTTCTTC. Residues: CASSQEARSNEQFF.

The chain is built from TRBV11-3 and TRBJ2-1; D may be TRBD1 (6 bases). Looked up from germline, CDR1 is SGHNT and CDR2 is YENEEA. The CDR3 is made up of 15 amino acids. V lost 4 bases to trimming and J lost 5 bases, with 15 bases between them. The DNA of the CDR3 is TGTGCCAGCAGCTCGTACCGGGACACGAACAATGAGCAGTTCTTC. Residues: CASSSYRDTNNEQFF.

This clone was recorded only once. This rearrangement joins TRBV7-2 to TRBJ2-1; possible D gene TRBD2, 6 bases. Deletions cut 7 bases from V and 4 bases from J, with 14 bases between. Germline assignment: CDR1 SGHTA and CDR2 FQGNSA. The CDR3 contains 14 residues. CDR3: CASTDGGGYNEQFF. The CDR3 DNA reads TGTGCCAGCACCGACGGCGGAGGGTACAATGAGCAGTTCTTC.

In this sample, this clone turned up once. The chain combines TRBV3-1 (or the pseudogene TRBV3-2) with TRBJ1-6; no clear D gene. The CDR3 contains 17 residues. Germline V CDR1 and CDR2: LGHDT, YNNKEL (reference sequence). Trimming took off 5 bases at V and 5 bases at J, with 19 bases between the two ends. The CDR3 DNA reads TGTGCCAGCAGCTTGCAGCGTCCCATACATCATAATTCACCCCTCCACTTT. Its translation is CASSLQRPIHHNSPLHF.

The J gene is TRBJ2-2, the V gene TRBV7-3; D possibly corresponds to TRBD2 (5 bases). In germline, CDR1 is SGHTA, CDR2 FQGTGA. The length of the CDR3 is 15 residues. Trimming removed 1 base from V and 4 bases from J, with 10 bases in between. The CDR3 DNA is TGTGCCAGCAGCTTAATCCCTAGCCGCACCGGGGAGCTGTTTTTT. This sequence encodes CASSLIPSRTGELFF.

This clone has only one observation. CDR3 residues: CATSPGQGADEQFF. For the CDR3, the DNA is TGTGCCACCAGCCCGGGACAGGGGGCCGATGAGCAGTTCTTC. The rearrangement links TRBV24-1 to TRBJ2-1; TRBD1 aligns across 12 bases. The CDR3 runs 14 residues. The ends lost 7 bases at V and 8 bases at J; junction bases unmatched: 5. CDR1 is KGHDR, CDR2 SFDVKD, per germline.

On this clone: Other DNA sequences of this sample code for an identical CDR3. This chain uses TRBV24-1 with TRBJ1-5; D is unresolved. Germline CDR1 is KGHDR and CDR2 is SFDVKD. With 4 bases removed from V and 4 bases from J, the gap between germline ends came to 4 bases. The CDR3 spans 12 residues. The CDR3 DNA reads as TGTGCCACCAGTGAGGCAAATCAGCCCCAGCATTTT. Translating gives CATSEANQPQHF.

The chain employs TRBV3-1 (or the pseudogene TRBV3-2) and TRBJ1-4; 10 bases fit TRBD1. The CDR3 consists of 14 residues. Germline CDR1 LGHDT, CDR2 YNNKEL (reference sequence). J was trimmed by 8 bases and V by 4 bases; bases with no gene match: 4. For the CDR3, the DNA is TGTGCCAGCAGCCGACAGGGGGCGCAGGAAAAACTGTTTTTT. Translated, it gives CASSRQGAQEKLFF.

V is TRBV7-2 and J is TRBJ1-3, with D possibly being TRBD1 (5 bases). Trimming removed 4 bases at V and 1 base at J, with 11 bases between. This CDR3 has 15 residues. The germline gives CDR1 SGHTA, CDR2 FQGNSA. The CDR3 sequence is CASSWGSGSGNTIYF. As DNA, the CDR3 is TGTGCCAGCAGCTGGGGCTCAGGGTCTGGAAACACCATATATTTT.

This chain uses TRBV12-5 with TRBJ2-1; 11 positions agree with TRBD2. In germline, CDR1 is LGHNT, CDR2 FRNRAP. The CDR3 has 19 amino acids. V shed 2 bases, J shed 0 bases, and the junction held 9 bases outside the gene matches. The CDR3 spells CASGLKGLAGHISYNEQFF. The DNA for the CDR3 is TGTGCTAGTGGTTTGAAAGGACTAGCGGGCCATATCTCCTACAATGAGCAGTTCTTC.

CDR3 sequence reads: CASSWTATNEKLFF. Here the CDR3 DNA reads TGTGCCAGCAGCTGGACAGCAACTAATGAAAAACTGTTTTTT. The V call is TRBV5-6, the J call TRBJ1-4; D possibly corresponds to TRBD1 (6 bases). Germline V gives CDR1 SGHDT, CDR2 YYEEEE. The CDR3 contains 14 residues. Trimming removed 3 bases from V and 0 bases from J, with 6 bases in between.

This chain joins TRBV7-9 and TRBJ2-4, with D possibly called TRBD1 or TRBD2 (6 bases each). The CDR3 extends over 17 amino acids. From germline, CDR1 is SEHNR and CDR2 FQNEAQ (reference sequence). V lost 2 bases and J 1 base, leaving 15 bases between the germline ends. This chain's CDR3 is CASSLRGAAGAKNIQYF. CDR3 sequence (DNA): TGTGCCAGCAGCTTAAGGGGGGCGGCTGGGGCCAAAAACATTCAGTACTTC.

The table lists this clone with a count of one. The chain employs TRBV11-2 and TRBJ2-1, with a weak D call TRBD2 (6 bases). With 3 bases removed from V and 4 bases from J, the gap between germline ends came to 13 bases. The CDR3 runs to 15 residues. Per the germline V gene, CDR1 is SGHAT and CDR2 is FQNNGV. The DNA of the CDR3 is TGTGCCAGCAGCTTGGGGAGCGGGCAATACAATGAGCAGTTCTTC. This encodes CASSLGSGQYNEQFF. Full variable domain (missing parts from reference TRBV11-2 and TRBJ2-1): EAGVAQSPRYKIIEKRQSVAFWCNPISGHATLYWYQQILGQGPKLLIQFQNNGVVDDSQLPKDRFSAERLKGVDSTLKIQPAKLEDSAVYLCASSLGSGQYNEQFFGPGTRLTVL.

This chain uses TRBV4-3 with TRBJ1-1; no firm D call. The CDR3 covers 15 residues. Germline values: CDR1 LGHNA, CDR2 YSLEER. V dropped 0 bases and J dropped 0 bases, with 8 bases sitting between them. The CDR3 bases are TGCGCCAGCAGCCAAGATTGGCCAGTGAACACTGAAGCTTTCTTT. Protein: CASSQDWPVNTEAFF.

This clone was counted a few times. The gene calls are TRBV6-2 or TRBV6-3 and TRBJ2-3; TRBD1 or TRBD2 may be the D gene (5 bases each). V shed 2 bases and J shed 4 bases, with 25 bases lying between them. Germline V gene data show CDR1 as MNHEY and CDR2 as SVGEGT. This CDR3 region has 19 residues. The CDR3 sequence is CASSYRIPSGTERPDTQYF. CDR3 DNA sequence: TGTGCCAGCAGTTACAGGATTCCCTCCGGGACCGAACGACCAGATACGCAGTATTTT.

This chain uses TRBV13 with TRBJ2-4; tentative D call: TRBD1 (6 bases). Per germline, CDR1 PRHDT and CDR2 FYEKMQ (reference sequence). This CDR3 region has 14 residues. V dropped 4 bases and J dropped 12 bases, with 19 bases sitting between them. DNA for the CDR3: TGTGCCAGCAGCTCCGGGACACAAGCCCCGGCTCAGTACTTC. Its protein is CASSSGTQAPAQYF.

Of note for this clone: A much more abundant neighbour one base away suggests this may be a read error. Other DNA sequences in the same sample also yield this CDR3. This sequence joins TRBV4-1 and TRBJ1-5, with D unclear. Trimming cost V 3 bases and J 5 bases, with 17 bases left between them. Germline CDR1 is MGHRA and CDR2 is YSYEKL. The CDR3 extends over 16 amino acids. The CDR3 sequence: CASSQAWRGDDQPQHF. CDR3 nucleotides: TGCGCCAGCAGCCAGGCTTGGAGAGGAGATGATCAGCCCCAGCATTTT.

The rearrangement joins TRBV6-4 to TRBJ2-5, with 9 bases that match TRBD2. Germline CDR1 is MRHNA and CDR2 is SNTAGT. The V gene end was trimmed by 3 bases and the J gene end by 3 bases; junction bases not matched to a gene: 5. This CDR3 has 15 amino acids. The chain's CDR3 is CASSECGRVEETQYF. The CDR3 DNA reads TGTGCCAGCAGTGAATGCGGGAGGGTCGAAGAGACCCAGTACTTC.

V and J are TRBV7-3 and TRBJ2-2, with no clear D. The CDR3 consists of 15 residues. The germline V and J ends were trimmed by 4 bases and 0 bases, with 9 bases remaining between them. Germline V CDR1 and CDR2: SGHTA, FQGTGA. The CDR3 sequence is CASSSRQTNTGELFF. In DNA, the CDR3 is TGTGCCAGCAGCTCCAGGCAGACGAACACCGGGGAGCTGTTTTTT.

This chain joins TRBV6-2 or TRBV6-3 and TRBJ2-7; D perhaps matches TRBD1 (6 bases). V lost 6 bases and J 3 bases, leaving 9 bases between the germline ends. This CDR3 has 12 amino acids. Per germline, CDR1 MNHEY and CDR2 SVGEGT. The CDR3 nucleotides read TGTGCCAGCAGCGACAGGTACTACGAGCAGTACTTC. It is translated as CASSDRYYEQYF.